The 13 T cell receptor beta chains reported below all come from one sample, sequenced in a study of blood T cell repertoires in COVID-19. The data were produced by immunoSEQ multiplex PCR, yet TCRdb's version contains in-frame clones alone and is incomplete. The sample holds a few hundred thousand clones, 80% to 85% seen once. Source material: PBMCs or T cells enriched from blood (not recorded which). These receptors all stem from a woman between 50 and 59 years old who had recovered from COVID-19.

The V and J genes are TRBV28 and TRBJ2-7; 10 bases are a match to TRBD1. CDR3 length: 14 amino acids. Trimming removed 5 bases from V and 12 bases from J; junction bases left unmatched: 13. Germline CDR1 reads MDHEN; CDR2 reads SYDVKM. The CDR3 DNA follows: TGTGCCAGCAGTCGGACAGGGGGAGCCCCACGGATGTACTTC. Translation: CASSRTGGAPRMYF.

The chain employs TRBV7-2 and TRBJ2-7; D remains ambiguous. Germline CDR1 SGHTA, CDR2 FQGNSA. The CDR3 covers 14 residues. Between the trimmed V and J ends, which lost 1 base and 4 bases, there was a span of 11 bases. CDR3 amino acids: CASSLGAWSYEQYF. CDR3 nucleotide sequence: TGTGCCAGCAGCTTAGGTGCCTGGAGTTACGAGCAGTACTTC.

The rearrangement uses TRBV19 and TRBJ1-1; D is ambiguous. From germline, CDR1 is LNHDA and CDR2 SQIVND (reference sequence). V was trimmed by 7 bases and J by 1 base, leaving 7 bases between them. The length of the CDR3 is 12 residues. Here the CDR3 reads CASNAGNTEAFF. CDR3 bases: TGTGCCAGTAACGCGGGGAACACTGAAGCTTTCTTT.

The chain combines TRBV7-9 with TRBJ1-3; TRBD1 might be the D (6 bases). Germline V lookup: CDR1 SEHNR, CDR2 FQNEAQ (reference sequence). V gave up 11 bases and J gave up 4 bases, with 24 bases separating them. CDR3 length: 16 residues. The CDR3 here is CAGNRNEPGQGNTIYF. The DNA of the CDR3 is TGTGCCGGAAATAGAAACGAACCGGGACAAGGAAACACCATATATTTT.

V and J are TRBV3-1 (or the pseudogene TRBV3-2) and TRBJ2-7; 9 bases line up with TRBD2. Germline-derived CDR1 and CDR2 are LGHDT and YNNKEL (reference sequence). The V segment lost 0 bases and the J segment 3 bases; nucleotides outside the gene matches: 9. The CDR3 totals 17 residues. CDR3 in DNA: TGTGCCAGCAGCCAAGATTGGCCTAGCGGGGACCTCTACGAGCAGTACTTC. Amino acid sequence: CASSQDWPSGDLYEQYF.

As regards this clone: Compared with germline, one end of the junction differs, possibly owing to a read error. The gene calls are TRBV9 and TRBJ1-1, with D maybe TRBD1 (5 bases). CDR1 and CDR2 (germline): SGDLS, YYNGEE. The CDR3 runs to 16 residues. CDR3 region: CASSRLGWSGTGPYSF. The CDR3 nucleotides are TGTGCCAGCAGCCGCCTTGGCTGGAGTGGTACAGGACCCTACTCGTTT.

The chain is built from TRBV6-1 and TRBJ2-1; D is undetermined. Trimming removed 0 bases from V and 7 bases from J, with 7 bases in between. The length of the CDR3 is 13 residues. Germline CDR1 MNHNS, CDR2 SASEGT. The CDR3 loop reads CASSEATVNEQFF. For the CDR3, the DNA is TGTGCCAGCAGTGAAGCTACTGTGAATGAGCAGTTCTTC.

Notes on this clone: In the same sample, other DNA sequences code for this CDR3. The chain joins TRBV19 to TRBJ1-1; D gene unclear. Germline V gene sequence: CDR1 LNHDA, CDR2 SQIVND (reference sequence). V lost 3 bases and J 3 bases, leaving 8 bases between the germline ends. The CDR3 runs 13 residues. CDR3 in amino acids: CASSINGDTEAFF. DNA of the CDR3: TGTGCCAGTAGTATCAACGGGGACACTGAAGCTTTCTTT.

For this clone: Other DNA variants within this sample encode the same CDR3. This CDR3 is CSVADRGGYGYTF. CDR3 sequence (DNA): TGCAGCGTTGCGGACAGGGGAGGCTATGGCTACACCTTC. The chain uses TRBV29-1 and TRBJ1-2, with TRBD1 identical over 9 bases. This CDR3 contains 13 residues. V lost 4 bases to trimming and J lost 4 bases; unmatched junction nucleotides: 4. Germline values: CDR1 SQVTM, CDR2 ANQGSEA.

V is TRBV2 and J is TRBJ1-1; TRBD1 agrees at 9 bases. There are 15 residues in the CDR3. V lost 4 bases to trimming and J lost 5 bases; unmatched junction nucleotides: 8. The germline gives CDR1 SNHLY, CDR2 FYNNEI. The CDR3 sequence is CASSVQGQGGTEAFF. Here the CDR3 DNA reads TGTGCCAGCAGTGTACAGGGACAGGGAGGTACTGAAGCTTTCTTT.

The sample holds a few counts of this clone. The chain couples TRBV29-1 to TRBJ1-2, with 8 bases lining up with TRBD1. CDR3 size: 12 residues. The ends lost 8 bases at V and 5 bases at J; junction bases unmatched: 7. CDR1 and CDR2 from the germline V gene are SQVTM and ANQGSEA. The CDR3, as DNA: TGCAGCATCTCGACAGGGGCGTATGGCTACACCTTC. This translates into CSISTGAYGYTF.

This chain uses TRBV4-2 with TRBJ2-1; 8 bases fit TRBD2. Trimming at V came to 0 bases and at J to 3 bases, leaving 7 bases not matched to a gene. Germline loops: CDR1 LGHNA, CDR2 YNFKEQ. This CDR3 contains 17 residues. The CDR3 loop reads CASSQDGSGGFYNEQFF. The CDR3 DNA reads as TGTGCCAGCAGCCAAGATGGGAGCGGGGGATTCTACAATGAGCAGTTCTTC.

J is TRBJ1-2 and V is TRBV7-6; D is uncertain. CDR1 SGHVS and CDR2 FNYEAQ come from the germline V gene. V was pared by 0 bases and J by 0 bases, with 8 bases between. This CDR3 has 15 residues. The DNA for the CDR3 is TGTGCCAGCAGCTTAGCGGAGGGTACTAACTATGGCTACACCTTC. It is translated as CASSLAEGTNYGYTF.